The present TCR beta chain was sequenced within a study of blood T cell repertoires in COVID-19. Study-wide background: Samples representing acute and convalescent COVID-19 were sourced from the United States, Italy and Spain.

The sample holds one count of this clone. V was clipped by 6 bases and J by 7 bases, with 9 bases between them. Germline V lookup: CDR1 DFQATT, CDR2 SNEGSKA (reference sequence). CDR3 length: 11 amino acids. Per the original methods: Using reference gene primer amplification, nucleated cell counts were estimated. Libraries were prepared by immunoSEQ multiplex PCR; TCRdb keeps only in-frame clonotypes and omits some of them. Clonal size and the V and J genes are those of that table, whereas D and trimming came from the DNA. The sample contains some 100,000 clones, approximately 86% of which appear only once.

This sequence joins TRBV20-1 and TRBJ1-4; D is unclear. Source material: peripheral blood. The TCR comes from a woman between 55 and 75 years old with acute or convalescent COVID-19. The CDR3 here is CSAATPEKLFF. Here the CDR3 DNA reads TGCAGTGCGGCCACCCCTGAAAAACTGTTTTTT.